Listed here is a single TCR beta chain. Here immunoSEQ multiplex PCR was the method, and the copy in TCRdb shows in-frame clones only, minus some. The sample contains about 350,000 clones, about 88% of which appear only once. Study members were between roughly 18 and 100 years old and lived in some 22 US regions. Participants' reported clinical history set cohort assignment. Donors of Cohort 3 who recovered were those that had two negative PCRs, clearance, or symptom resolution. The data originate from a study of blood T cell repertoires in COVID-19. Germline V gene sequence: CDR1 LGHDT, CDR2 YNNKEL (reference sequence). V was shortened by 3 bases and J by 0 bases, with 11 bases between the two germline ends. CDR3 length equals 15 residues.

The TCR sequence derives from a woman younger than 45 who had recovered from COVID-19. What was sequenced was PBMCs or T cells enriched from blood (not recorded which). The chain combines TRBV3-1 (or the pseudogene TRBV3-2) with TRBJ1-1; D gene unclear. The CDR3 DNA is TGTGCCAGCAGCCATCTTACAGTAATGAACACTGAAGCTTTCTTT. Translating it yields CASSHLTVMNTEAFF.